The 10 T cell receptor beta chains presented below share a single source sample, sequenced in a study of blood T cell repertoires in COVID-19. Some clones are missing from TCRdb's copy, which holds only in-frame ones; the method was immunoSEQ multiplex PCR. The table has hundreds of thousands of clones, roughly 90% seen once. The specimen sequenced was peripheral blood. These receptors were obtained from a woman under 40 with active or convalescent COVID-19.

This chain uses TRBV3-1 (or the pseudogene TRBV3-2) with TRBJ2-1; a possible D gene is TRBD1 (5 bases). The V and J ends lost 0 bases and 4 bases respectively, with 13 bases between them. Germline V CDR1 and CDR2: LGHDT, YNNKEL (reference sequence). CDR3 length: 16 residues. As DNA, the CDR3 is TGTGCCAGCAGCCAAGATCAGGGTCGGGTTTACAATGAGCAGTTCTTC. It translates to CASSQDQGRVYNEQFF.

This chain connects TRBV4-1 to TRBJ1-1, with D perhaps TRBD1 (6 bases). This CDR3 is 12 amino acids long. Trimming pared 3 bases from V and 8 bases from J, leaving 10 bases between. CDR1 is MGHRA, CDR2 YSYEKL, per germline. The CDR3 sequence: CASSHETGEAFF. CDR3 DNA: TGCGCCAGCAGCCACGAGACAGGCGAAGCTTTCTTT.

V is TRBV5-1 and J is TRBJ2-7, with 13 bases matching TRBD2. V shed 0 bases, J shed 5 bases, and the junction held 5 bases outside the gene matches. CDR3 length: 16 amino acids. From germline, CDR1 is SGHRS and CDR2 YFSETQ. The CDR3 is CASSLGTSGRAHEQYF. The CDR3, as DNA: TGCGCCAGCAGCTTGGGAACTAGCGGGAGGGCCCACGAGCAGTACTTC.

This clone was observed a single time. The CDR3 DNA reads as TGTGCCAGTAGCCGACAGGTCGGCCCCTACGAGCAGTACTTC. Amino acids: CASSRQVGPYEQYF. This chain joins TRBV19 and TRBJ2-7, with D tentatively TRBD1 (6 bases). The germline V and J ends were trimmed by 6 bases and 2 bases, with 14 bases remaining between them. This CDR3 contains 14 residues. CDR1 and CDR2 (germline): LNHDA, SQIVND (reference sequence).

The chain links TRBV19 to TRBJ2-6, with TRBD1 matching over 8 bases. Germline V gene sequence: CDR1 LNHDA, CDR2 SQIVND (reference sequence). The V and J ends lost 4 bases and 4 bases, in that order; junction bases with no gene match: 6. The CDR3 is made up of 16 amino acids. The CDR3 protein is CASSKDRVLGANVLTF. In DNA, the CDR3 is TGTGCCAGTAGTAAGGACAGGGTCTTGGGGGCCAACGTCCTGACTTTC. The complete variable domain, with remaining parts taken from reference TRBV19 and TRBJ2-6, reads DGGITQSPKYLFRKEGQNVTLSCEQNLNHDAMYWYRQDPGQGLRLIYYSQIVNDFQKGDIAEGYSVSREKKESFPLTVTSAQKNPTAFYLCASSKDRVLGANVLTFGAGSRLTVL.

V is TRBV4-1 and J is TRBJ2-7, with D tentatively TRBD1 (6 bases). There are 15 residues in the CDR3. The germline V and J ends were trimmed by 3 bases and 6 bases, with 18 bases remaining between them. Germline V lookup: CDR1 MGHRA, CDR2 YSYEKL. This chain's CDR3 is CASSHMGQEPSEQYF. In nucleotides, the CDR3 is TGCGCCAGCAGCCACATGGGACAAGAGCCAAGCGAGCAGTACTTC.

This chain links TRBV6-6 with TRBJ2-7; TRBD2 might be the D (6 bases). The CDR3 runs to 16 residues. Per germline, CDR1 MNHNY and CDR2 SVGAGI (reference sequence). Trimming removed 5 bases from V and 5 bases from J, with 22 bases in between. This chain's CDR3 is CASSRAELARGNEQYF. CDR3 bases: TGTGCCAGCAGTAGGGCAGAACTAGCACGGGGGAACGAGCAGTACTTC.

This rearrangement joins TRBV19 to TRBJ1-1; 10 nucleotides match TRBD1. CDR1 LNHDA and CDR2 SQIVND come from the germline V gene (reference sequence). This CDR3 comprises 15 residues. V was clipped by 5 bases and J by 6 bases; unmatched bases: 9. CDR3 sequence reads: CASSRPGQGRPEAFF. The CDR3 coding sequence is TGTGCCAGTAGTCGACCGGGACAGGGGAGGCCTGAAGCTTTCTTT. The complete variable domain, with remaining parts taken from reference TRBV19 and TRBJ1-1, reads DGGITQSPKYLFRKEGQNVTLSCEQNLNHDAMYWYRQDPGQGLRLIYYSQIVNDFQKGDIAEGYSVSREKKESFPLTVTSAQKNPTAFYLCASSRPGQGRPEAFFGQGTRLTVV.

The chain links TRBV5-1 to TRBJ2-5, with D maybe TRBD2 (7 bases). CDR3 length: 14 residues. Trimming removed 1 base from V and 2 bases from J, with 9 bases in between. Germline V lookup: CDR1 SGHRS, CDR2 YFSETQ. This CDR3 reads CASSLRGAQETQYF. The CDR3 DNA sequence: TGCGCCAGCAGCTTGCGGGGGGCGCAAGAGACCCAGTACTTC.

V gene TRBV2 combines with J gene TRBJ1-4; TRBD1 aligns across 9 bases. With 8 bases clipped from V and 5 bases from J, the junction kept 6 bases outside the gene matches. CDR3 length: 14 residues. In germline, CDR1 is SNHLY, CDR2 FYNNEI. CDR3 bases: TGTGCCAGCGGTATTGGACAGGGGAATGAAAAACTGTTTTTT. Its translation is CASGIGQGNEKLFF. The full variable domain, its missing parts supplied by reference TRBV2 and TRBJ1-4, is EPEVTQTPSHQVTQMGQEVILRCVPISNHLYFYWYRQILGQKVEFLVSFYNNEISEKSEIFDDQFSVERPDGSNFTLKIRSTKLEDSAMYFCASGIGQGNEKLFFGSGTQLSVL.